The next 22 T cell receptor beta chains were all read from a single sample in a study of T cells expressing NK-cell markers. TCRdb reprocessed the 5' RACE reads, with one entry per CDR3 protein and no DNA. The sample has over 100,000 distinct CDR3 sequences; the top ten hold less than 20%. The source material was blood T cells: a sorted CD56 or NKG2C T cell subset, CD4+ or CD8+ T cells, or bulk PBMC T cells (not recorded which). The receptors derive from a woman between 18 and 69 years old in good health.

The CDR3 protein is CASSPQGVVFYGYTF. The V call is TRBV7-9, the J call TRBJ1-2; the D call of TRBD1 rests on TCRdb alone, since no DNA is present to check it. Germline V CDR1 and CDR2: SEHNR, FQNEAQ (reference sequence). CDR3 length equals 15 residues.

V usage is TRBV6-1 and J usage is TRBJ2-5; TCRdb's D call, TRBD2, is unchecked because there is no DNA. The length of the CDR3 is 16 residues. Germline V gene lookup returns CDR1 MNHNS and CDR2 SASEGT. This CDR3 reads CASGGDEIGKQETQYF.

This rearrangement joins TRBV5-6 to TRBJ2-7; TCRdb reports TRBD1, a call that lacks DNA to check it against. The CDR3 runs 13 residues. Per germline, CDR1 SGHDT and CDR2 YYEEEE. CDR3 sequence: CASTPGSGYEQYF.

This chain joins TRBV6-1 and TRBJ2-1; absent DNA, TCRdb's TRBD2 call cannot be checked. This CDR3 spans 17 amino acids. Per the germline V gene, CDR1 is MNHNS and CDR2 is SASEGT. This CDR3 is CASSEAHFGLAVNEQFF.

The CDR3 loop reads CASSPSGIEQYF. V gene TRBV3-1 combines with J gene TRBJ2-7. The CDR3 loop spans 12 amino acids. CDR1 and CDR2 from the germline V gene are LGHDT and YNNKEL (reference sequence).

The chain is built from TRBV7-9 and TRBJ2-2; the TCRdb D gene call, TRBD1, has no DNA to confirm it. Germline V lookup: CDR1 SEHNR, CDR2 FQNEAQ (reference sequence). The CDR3 sequence is 15 residues long. This chain's CDR3 is CASNGQGDYTGELFF.

The rearrangement joins TRBV9 to TRBJ2-3; TCRdb's D call of TRBD2 is untestable without DNA. Per the germline V gene, CDR1 is SGDLS and CDR2 is YYNGEE. The CDR3 covers 15 residues. The CDR3 loop reads CASSWTSGELDTQYF. Supplemented by reference TRBV9 and TRBJ2-3, the full variable domain reads DSGVTQTPKHLITATGQRVTLRCSPRSGDLSVYWYQQSLDQGLQFLIQYYNGEERAKGNILERFSAQQFPDLHSELNLSSLELGDSALYFCASSWTSGELDTQYFGPGTRLTVL.

The rearrangement joins TRBV12-3 or TRBV12-4 to TRBJ1-1; as DNA is missing, the TRBD1 call by TCRdb cannot be tested. There are 13 residues in the CDR3. This CDR3 is CASSSGWGTEAFF.

This chain connects TRBV7-9 to TRBJ2-3; TCRdb lists TRBD2, though no DNA is available to test this call. The CDR3 spans 16 residues. CDR1 and CDR2 from the germline V gene are SEHNR and FQNEAQ (reference sequence). The CDR3 loop is CASSSELAGRMNTQYF.

The CDR3: CASSQGGTVSFYNEQFF. The V and J genes are TRBV4-3 and TRBJ2-1; TCRdb lists TRBD1, though no DNA is available to test this call. From germline, CDR1 is LGHNA and CDR2 YSLEER. CDR3 length: 17 amino acids.

This chain uses TRBV7-2 with TRBJ2-1; the TRBD2 assignment by TCRdb is unverifiable without DNA. Germline V CDR1 and CDR2: SGHTA, FQGNSA. This CDR3 is 16 amino acids long. CDR3 sequence reads: CASSLRGSVGDNEQFF.

CDR3 loop: CAISELAESYEQYF. The chain employs TRBV10-3 and TRBJ2-7; the D call of TRBD2 rests on TCRdb alone, since no DNA is present to check it. Germline-derived CDR1 and CDR2 are ENHRY and SYGVKD. The CDR3 runs to 14 residues.

The rearrangement joins TRBV15 to TRBJ2-7; the D gene TCRdb calls, TRBD1, cannot be checked with no DNA. Germline CDR1 and CDR2: LNHNV and YYDKDF (reference sequence). The CDR3 has 16 amino acids. CDR3: CATSRGRGLPSYEQYF.

The chain links TRBV14 to TRBJ2-6; lacking DNA, the TRBD1 call made by TCRdb goes unchecked. CDR3 length equals 15 residues. Per germline, CDR1 SGHDN and CDR2 FVKESK. The CDR3 sequence is CASSQTGPGVNVLTF.

This chain joins TRBV7-2 and TRBJ2-1; TCRdb's D gene call, TRBD1, goes unchecked for lack of DNA. Germline V gene sequence: CDR1 SGHTA, CDR2 FQGNSA. The CDR3 loop spans 15 amino acids. CDR3: CASSPGAPAYNEQFF. The full variable domain, its missing parts supplied by reference TRBV7-2 and TRBJ2-1, is GAGVSQSPSNKVTEKGKDVELRCDPISGHTALYWYRQSLGQGLEFLIYFQGNSAPDKSGLPSDRFSAERTGGSVSTLTIQRTQQEDSAVYLCASSPGAPAYNEQFFGPGTRLTVL.

This chain links TRBV20-1 with TRBJ1-1; there is no DNA to check the TCRdb D call of TRBD1. Germline CDR1 DFQATT, CDR2 SNEGSKA (reference sequence). This CDR3 region has 14 residues. CDR3 loop: CSARHERTDTEAFF.

The gene calls are TRBV15 and TRBJ2-5. Looked up from germline, CDR1 is LNHNV and CDR2 is YYDKDF (reference sequence). The CDR3 is 11 amino acids. The chain's CDR3 is CATSSRETQYF.

This sequence joins TRBV5-1 and TRBJ1-1; the TRBD1 assignment by TCRdb is unverifiable without DNA. The CDR3 is 15 residues long. Germline values: CDR1 SGHRS, CDR2 YFSETQ. The CDR3 loop is CASSSGQGPNTEAFF.

The V and J genes are TRBV11-2 and TRBJ1-2. The germline gives CDR1 SGHAT, CDR2 FQNNGV. This CDR3 region has 12 residues. CDR3 region: CASQTPNYGYTF.

The chain combines TRBV21-1 with TRBJ2-2; TCRdb indicates TRBD1, and absent DNA this call remains unverified. TRBV21-1 is a pseudogene segment. This CDR3 comprises 14 residues. Here the CDR3 reads CASRRQGATGELFF.

J is TRBJ2-1 and V is TRBV7-9; TCRdb's D call, TRBD2, is unchecked because there is no DNA. Per germline, CDR1 SEHNR and CDR2 FQNEAQ (reference sequence). The length of the CDR3 is 15 residues. The CDR3 loop reads CASSSTWWREDEQFF.

The rearrangement joins TRBV7-6 to TRBJ2-3; absent DNA, TCRdb's TRBD2 call cannot be checked. Per the germline V gene, CDR1 is SGHVS and CDR2 is FNYEAQ. The CDR3 spans 15 residues. The CDR3 reads CASSARVLAPDTQYF.